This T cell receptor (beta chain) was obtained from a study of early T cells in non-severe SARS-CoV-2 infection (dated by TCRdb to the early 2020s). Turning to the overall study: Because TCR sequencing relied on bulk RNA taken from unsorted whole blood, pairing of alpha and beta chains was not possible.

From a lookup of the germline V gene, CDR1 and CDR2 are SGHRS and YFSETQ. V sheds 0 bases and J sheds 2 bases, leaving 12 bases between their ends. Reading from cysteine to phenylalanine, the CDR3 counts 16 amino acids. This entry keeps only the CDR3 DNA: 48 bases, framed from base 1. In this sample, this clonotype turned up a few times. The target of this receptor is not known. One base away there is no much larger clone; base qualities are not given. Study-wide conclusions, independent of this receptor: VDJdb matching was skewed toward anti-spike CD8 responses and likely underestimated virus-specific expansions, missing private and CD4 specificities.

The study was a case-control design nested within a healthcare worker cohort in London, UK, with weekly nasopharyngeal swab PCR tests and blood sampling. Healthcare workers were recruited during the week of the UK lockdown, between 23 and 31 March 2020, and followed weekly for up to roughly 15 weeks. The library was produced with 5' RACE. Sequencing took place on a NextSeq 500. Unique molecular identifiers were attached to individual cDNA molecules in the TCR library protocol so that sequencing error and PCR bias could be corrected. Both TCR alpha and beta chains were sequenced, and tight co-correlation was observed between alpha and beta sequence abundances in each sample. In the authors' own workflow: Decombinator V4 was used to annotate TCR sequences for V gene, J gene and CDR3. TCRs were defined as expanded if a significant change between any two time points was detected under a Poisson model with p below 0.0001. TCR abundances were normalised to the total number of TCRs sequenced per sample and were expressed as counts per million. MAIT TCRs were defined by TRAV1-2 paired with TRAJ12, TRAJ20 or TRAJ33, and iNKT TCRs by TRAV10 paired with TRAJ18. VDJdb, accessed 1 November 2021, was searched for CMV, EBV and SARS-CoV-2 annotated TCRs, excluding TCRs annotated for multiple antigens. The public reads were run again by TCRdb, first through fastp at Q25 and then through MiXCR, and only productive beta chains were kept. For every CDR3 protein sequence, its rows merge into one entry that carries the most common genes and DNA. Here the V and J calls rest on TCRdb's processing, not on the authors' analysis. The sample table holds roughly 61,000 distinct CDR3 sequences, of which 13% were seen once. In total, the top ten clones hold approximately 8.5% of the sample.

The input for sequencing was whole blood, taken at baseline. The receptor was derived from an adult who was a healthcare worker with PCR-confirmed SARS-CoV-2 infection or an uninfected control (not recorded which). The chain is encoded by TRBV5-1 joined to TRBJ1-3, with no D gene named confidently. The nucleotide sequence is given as TGCGCCAGCAGCTTGGGTGTGGGGTTTACTGGAAACACCATATATTTT. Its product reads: CASSLGVGFTGNTIYF.